A selection of T cell receptor beta chains follows, all from one sample in a study of T-cell memory formation after mild COVID-19. In TCRdb, the 5' RACE reads were re-called with MiXCR into one record per CDR3 protein. Of 550,000 to 600,000 distinct CDR3 sequences listed, 20% to 25% are singletons. Specimen: PBMCs or a T cell subset sorted from them (not recorded which). Receptors were obtained from an adult woman who had mild COVID-19 (a few samples of this study predate the infection). Cell type and time point are not known. Both conserved end residues are part of each CDR3. D genes are given only for firm matches. Size is omitted from some rows. Given values are once, few, many or a class for expanded clones.

clone size: few
D gene: TRBD2
V gene: TRBV24-1
J gene: TRBJ2-3
CDR3 protein: CATSDFSWASGYTDTQYF
CDR3 DNA: TGTGCCACCAGTGATTTCTCTTGGGCTAGCGGATACACAGATACGCAGTATTTT

clone size: .
D gene: TRBD1
V gene: TRBV12-3/TRBV12-4
J gene: TRBJ2-7
CDR3 protein: CASSPGQGSHEQYF
CDR3 DNA: TGTGCCAGCAGTCCTGGACAGGGTTCCCACGAGCAGTACTTC

clone size: few
D gene: .
V gene: TRBV12-3/TRBV12-4
J gene: TRBJ1-5
CDR3 protein: CASSLGRPGPQHF
CDR3 DNA: TGTGCCAGCAGTTTAGGCCGCCCGGGGCCCCAGCATTTT

clone size: .
D gene: .
V gene: TRBV24-1
J gene: TRBJ2-5
CDR3 protein: CATSDFFQETQYF
CDR3 DNA: TGTGCCACCAGTGATTTTTTCCAAGAGACCCAGTACTTC

clone size: .
D gene: .
V gene: TRBV11-2
J gene: TRBJ1-3
CDR3 protein: CASITQGPGRSGNTIYF
CDR3 DNA: TGTGCCAGCATCACGCAGGGACCGGGACGGTCTGGAAACACCATATATTTT

clone size: .
D gene: TRBD2
V gene: TRBV20-1
J gene: TRBJ2-3
CDR3 protein: CSAESGRALDTQYF
CDR3 DNA: TGCAGTGCTGAGAGCGGGAGGGCCTTAGATACGCAGTATTTT

clone size: .
D gene: TRBD2
V gene: TRBV7-6
J gene: TRBJ2-1
CDR3 protein: CASTLLSGGNEQFF
CDR3 DNA: TGTGCCAGCACTTTATTGAGCGGGGGAAATGAGCAGTTCTTC

clone size: few
D gene: TRBD1
V gene: TRBV14
J gene: TRBJ1-1
CDR3 protein: CASSQEWGGQGSTEAFF
CDR3 DNA: TGTGCCAGCAGCCAAGAGTGGGGAGGACAGGGTTCCACTGAAGCTTTCTTT

clone size: .
D gene: .
V gene: TRBV20-1
J gene: TRBJ2-7
CDR3 protein: CSATSRSDPSYEQYF
CDR3 DNA: TGCAGTGCTACCTCCCGTAGCGACCCTTCCTACGAGCAGTACTTC

clone size: many
D gene: .
V gene: TRBV7-2
J gene: TRBJ2-1
CDR3 protein: CASSQGRNNEQFF
CDR3 DNA: TGTGCCAGCAGCCAGGGGAGAAACAATGAGCAGTTCTTC

clone size: .
D gene: .
V gene: TRBV7-9
J gene: TRBJ2-6
CDR3 protein: CASKSVSGANVLTF
CDR3 DNA: TGTGCCAGCAAATCTGTCTCTGGGGCCAACGTCCTGACTTTC

clone size: few
D gene: .
V gene: TRBV6-1
J gene: TRBJ1-1
CDR3 protein: CASSESSYTEAFF
CDR3 DNA: TGTGCCAGCAGTGAATCCAGTTACACTGAAGCTTTCTTT

clone size: .
D gene: .
V gene: TRBV29-1
J gene: TRBJ1-1
CDR3 protein: CSVQAAVPNTEAFF
CDR3 DNA: TGCAGCGTTCAGGCAGCCGTACCGAACACTGAAGCTTTCTTT

clone size: .
D gene: .
V gene: TRBV7-2
J gene: TRBJ2-3
CDR3 protein: CASSDIAQYF
CDR3 DNA: TGTGCCAGCAGCGACATAGCGCAGTATTTT

clone size: .
D gene: .
V gene: TRBV2
J gene: TRBJ2-3
CDR3 protein: CASSEEGPHTQYF
CDR3 DNA: TGTGCCAGCAGTGAGGAGGGGCCTCATACGCAGTATTTT

clone size: .
D gene: TRBD2
V gene: TRBV5-1
J gene: TRBJ2-1
CDR3 protein: CASSGLAGASSYNEQFF
CDR3 DNA: TGCGCCAGCAGTGGACTAGCGGGGGCCAGCTCCTACAATGAGCAGTTCTTC

clone size: .
D gene: TRBD1
V gene: TRBV7-8
J gene: TRBJ2-3
CDR3 protein: CASSVQGFPTDTQYF
CDR3 DNA: TGTGCCAGCAGTGTACAGGGGTTCCCCACAGATACGCAGTATTTT

clone size: many
D gene: .
V gene: TRBV9
J gene: TRBJ1-1
CDR3 protein: CASSGLGQNTEAFF
CDR3 DNA: TGTGCCAGCAGCGGCCTGGGACAGAACACTGAAGCTTTCTTT

clone size: few
D gene: .
V gene: TRBV9
J gene: TRBJ2-3
CDR3 protein: CASSFGTISTDTQYF
CDR3 DNA: TGTGCCAGCAGCTTCGGGACAATAAGCACAGATACGCAGTATTTT

clone size: .
D gene: TRBD1
V gene: TRBV15
J gene: TRBJ2-4
CDR3 protein: CATSRDRDRGIQYF
CDR3 DNA: TGTGCCACCAGCAGAGATAGGGACAGGGGCATTCAGTACTTC

clone size: few
D gene: .
V gene: TRBV5-6
J gene: TRBJ2-1
CDR3 protein: CASSPSRGLYNEQFF
CDR3 DNA: TGTGCCAGCAGCCCAAGCAGGGGCCTTTACAATGAGCAGTTCTTC

clone size: .
D gene: .
V gene: TRBV20-1
J gene: TRBJ2-1
CDR3 protein: CSARLLTGTIYNEQFF
CDR3 DNA: TGCAGTGCTAGACTACTCACAGGGACTATCTACAATGAGCAGTTCTTC

clone size: .
D gene: .
V gene: TRBV30
J gene: TRBJ2-5
CDR3 protein: CAWRTIQETQYF
CDR3 DNA: TGTGCCTGGCGGACTATCCAAGAGACCCAGTACTTC

clone size: .
D gene: .
V gene: TRBV11-3
J gene: TRBJ2-4
CDR3 protein: CASSTSFRGLAKNIQYF
CDR3 DNA: TGTGCCAGCAGCACTTCATTCAGGGGTCTAGCCAAAAACATTCAGTACTTC

clone size: once
D gene: TRBD2
V gene: TRBV11-2
J gene: TRBJ2-5
CDR3 protein: CASSPSPGLAGVGETQYF
CDR3 DNA: TGTGCCAGCAGCCCCAGTCCGGGACTAGCGGGAGTCGGAGAGACCCAGTACTTC

clone size: few
D gene: TRBD1
V gene: TRBV6-6
J gene: TRBJ2-7
CDR3 protein: CASREPGQGSYEQYF
CDR3 DNA: TGTGCCAGCAGGGAGCCGGGACAGGGTTCCTACGAGCAGTACTTC

clone size: .
D gene: TRBD2
V gene: TRBV20-1
J gene: TRBJ2-2
CDR3 protein: CSAPYSGSLTGELFF
CDR3 DNA: TGCAGTGCTCCGTATAGCGGGAGCTTGACCGGGGAGCTGTTTTTT

clone size: .
D gene: .
V gene: TRBV29-1
J gene: TRBJ1-3
CDR3 protein: CSARGQQGSRNTIYF
CDR3 DNA: TGCAGCGCCCGGGGGCAGCAGGGTAGTAGAAACACCATATATTTT

clone size: many
D gene: TRBD2
V gene: TRBV15
J gene: TRBJ2-1
CDR3 protein: CATSRVSGTTPREQFF
CDR3 DNA: TGTGCCACCAGCAGAGTTTCCGGGACTACCCCACGTGAGCAGTTCTTC

clone size: few
D gene: .
V gene: TRBV7-2
J gene: TRBJ1-3
CDR3 protein: CASSLTADGNTIYF
CDR3 DNA: TGTGCCAGCAGCTTAACGGCCGATGGAAACACCATATATTTT

clone size: .
D gene: .
V gene: TRBV4-3
J gene: TRBJ2-1
CDR3 protein: CASSDGYPAGEQFF
CDR3 DNA: TGCGCCAGCTCCGACGGTTACCCCGCTGGGGAGCAGTTCTTC

clone size: .
D gene: .
V gene: TRBV6-6
J gene: TRBJ2-1
CDR3 protein: CASSYIRDEQFF
CDR3 DNA: TGTGCCAGCAGTTATATCCGGGATGAGCAGTTCTTC

clone size: .
D gene: .
V gene: TRBV6-5
J gene: TRBJ2-3
CDR3 protein: CASTRNGALTDTQYF
CDR3 DNA: TGTGCCAGCACCCGCAACGGCGCGCTCACAGATACGCAGTATTTT

clone size: .
D gene: .
V gene: TRBV4-3
J gene: TRBJ1-1
CDR3 protein: CASSYRTGHTEAFF
CDR3 DNA: TGCGCCAGCAGCTATCGGACGGGACACACTGAAGCTTTCTTT

clone size: few
D gene: TRBD2
V gene: TRBV7-9
J gene: TRBJ2-1
CDR3 protein: CASSPVSGSTYNEQFF
CDR3 DNA: TGTGCCAGCAGCCCCGTCAGCGGGAGCACCTACAATGAGCAGTTCTTC

clone size: .
D gene: .
V gene: TRBV29-1
J gene: TRBJ2-2
CDR3 protein: CSVPANTGELFF
CDR3 DNA: TGCAGCGTTCCCGCGAACACCGGGGAGCTGTTTTTT

clone size: .
D gene: .
V gene: TRBV12-3/TRBV12-4
J gene: TRBJ2-3
CDR3 protein: CASSFYQGGGTDTQYF
CDR3 DNA: TGTGCCAGCAGTTTTTACCAGGGAGGTGGCACAGATACGCAGTATTTT

clone size: .
D gene: TRBD2
V gene: TRBV7-8
J gene: TRBJ2-5
CDR3 protein: CASSPPTSGRTQYF
CDR3 DNA: TGTGCCAGCAGCCCTCCGACTAGCGGGAGAACCCAGTACTTC

clone size: many
D gene: .
V gene: TRBV3-1
J gene: TRBJ2-3
CDR3 protein: CASSRSGVGTQYF
CDR3 DNA: TGTGCCAGCAGCCGCTCGGGAGTCGGTACGCAGTATTTT

clone size: few
D gene: .
V gene: TRBV12-3/TRBV12-4
J gene: TRBJ1-4
CDR3 protein: CASTQPGSTNGKLFF
CDR3 DNA: TGTGCCAGCACCCAACCCGGTTCAACTAACGGAAAACTGTTTTTT

clone size: .
D gene: .
V gene: TRBV4-1
J gene: TRBJ2-7
CDR3 protein: CASSPSLSYEQYF
CDR3 DNA: TGCGCCAGCAGCCCAAGTTTAAGCTACGAGCAGTACTTC

clone size: .
D gene: TRBD1
V gene: TRBV5-6
J gene: TRBJ2-2
CDR3 protein: CASSLWDRNTGELFF
CDR3 DNA: TGTGCCAGCAGCTTGTGGGACAGGAACACCGGGGAGCTGTTTTTT

clone size: few
D gene: TRBD2
V gene: TRBV7-9
J gene: TRBJ2-1
CDR3 protein: CASSSTGTTWENEQFF
CDR3 DNA: TGTGCCAGCAGCTCAACCGGGACTACCTGGGAAAATGAGCAGTTCTTC

clone size: few
D gene: TRBD1
V gene: TRBV25-1
J gene: TRBJ2-7
CDR3 protein: CASSDTGTGLIEQYF
CDR3 DNA: TGTGCCAGCAGTGATACCGGGACAGGGCTCATCGAGCAGTACTTC

clone size: few
D gene: TRBD2
V gene: TRBV4-3
J gene: TRBJ2-2
CDR3 protein: CASSQGSLAANTGELFF
CDR3 DNA: TGCGCCAGCAGCCAAGGTTCACTAGCGGCGAACACCGGGGAGCTGTTTTTT

clone size: .
D gene: .
V gene: TRBV6-5
J gene: TRBJ2-1
CDR3 protein: CASSYSDSEYNEQFF
CDR3 DNA: TGTGCCAGCAGTTACTCGGACAGTGAGTACAATGAGCAGTTCTTC